The clone carrying this T cell receptor beta chain was recorded at least ten times. Its antigen remains unidentified. This sample was included in a study of prognosis after radiotherapy for stage I lung cancer. Background on the study: Oligometastatic NSCLC after surgical resection of the primary tumor was present in roughly five patients, while newly diagnosed primary stage I lung tumors were present in fourteen. Deemed medically inoperable were all patients with non-small cell lung cancer. SBRT radiotherapy comprised 3 to 5 fractions at a biologically effective dose of at least 100 Gy. Overall study results and limits: Gene usage of TRBV and TRBJ reportedly differed between patients with and without metastases.

Two-round multiplex PCR on genomic DNA was the method by which TCR beta CDR3 was amplified. Amplification during the initial PCR round employed primers specific to each TRBV and TRBJ gene. MiXCR, applied by TCRdb to the multiplex PCR reads, yields one record per CDR3 protein. The profile covers about 15,000 distinct CDR3 sequences, with around a quarter appearing a single time and 10% to 13% taken by the ten largest. Germline values: CDR1 ENHRY, CDR2 SYGVKD. V dropped 5 bases and J dropped 4; count of bases not matched to a gene: 18. CDR3 length equals 18 residues. This receptor was taken from a donor aged 50 or older with non-small cell lung cancer. This material consisted of PBMCs, taken before or after stereotactic body radiation therapy (not recorded which). V gene TRBV10-3 combines with J gene TRBJ2-3; TRBD2 matches at 7 bases. The CDR3 sequence: CAISPTSGTGGQADTQYF. The CDR3 bases are TGTGCCATCAGTCCTACGTCCGGTACGGGAGGACAAGCAGATACGCAGTATTTT.